Given below is one TCR beta chain in context. As yet, its antigen is unknown. The data were taken from a study of vaccination effects on CD4 cells after COVID-19. Study-level background: Participants each got two BNT162b2 or mRNA-1273 vaccine doses.

Measured with immunoSEQ multiplex PCR; TCRdb has only the in-frame clones, and not every one. The table records approximately 68,000 clones, 78% of them present only once. Viral peptide pools were used in the ViraFEST assay to expand antigen-specific CD4+ T cells, and sequencing came afterward. It was after nine to ten days of culture that CD4+ T cells were isolated. Recipients of the vaccine had no prior SARS-CoV-2 infection and negative nucleocapsid antibodies. Wells of roughly 1.9 million PBMC each were grown with 8.5 to 10 IU/ml IL-2 and roughly 10 ug/ml peptides. Cells had half their medium changed to IL-2 medium on days 3 and 7. This CDR3 has 16 residues. Germline values: CDR1 SGHNT, CDR2 YENEEA. Trimming took off 4 bases at V and 2 bases at J, with 16 bases between the two ends. Whole-study results and caveats: Infection- and vaccine-induced clones contracted markedly late after vaccination.

Sequencing used CD4+ T cells from PBMCs cultured with SARS-CoV-2 spike peptides, obtained before COVID-19 vaccination. The J gene is TRBJ2-3, the V gene TRBV11-3; tentative D call: TRBD1 (6 bases). The source of this sequence is a human donor who received a COVID-19 vaccine. The CDR3 DNA follows: TGTGCCAGCAGCTCTCGGGCTGGGACACTCACAGATACGCAGTATTTT. Translating it yields CASSSRAGTLTDTQYF.